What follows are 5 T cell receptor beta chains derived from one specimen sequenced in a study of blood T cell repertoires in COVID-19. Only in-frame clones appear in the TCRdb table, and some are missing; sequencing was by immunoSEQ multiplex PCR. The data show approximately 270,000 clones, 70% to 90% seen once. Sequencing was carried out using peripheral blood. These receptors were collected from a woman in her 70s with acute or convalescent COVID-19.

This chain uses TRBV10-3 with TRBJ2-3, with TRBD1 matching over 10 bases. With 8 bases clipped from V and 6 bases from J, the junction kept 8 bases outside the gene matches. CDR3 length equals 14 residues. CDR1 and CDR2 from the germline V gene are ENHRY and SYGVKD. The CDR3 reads CAIGETGGMDTQYF. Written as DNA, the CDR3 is TGTGCCATCGGGGAGACAGGGGGCATGGATACGCAGTATTTT.

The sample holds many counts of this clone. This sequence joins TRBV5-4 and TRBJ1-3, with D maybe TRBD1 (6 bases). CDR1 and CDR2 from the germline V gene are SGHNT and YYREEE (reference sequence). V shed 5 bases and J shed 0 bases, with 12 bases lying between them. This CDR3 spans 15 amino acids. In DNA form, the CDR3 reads TGTGCCAGCAGTCGGGGGGCGTACTCTGGAAACACCATATATTTT. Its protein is CASSRGAYSGNTIYF.

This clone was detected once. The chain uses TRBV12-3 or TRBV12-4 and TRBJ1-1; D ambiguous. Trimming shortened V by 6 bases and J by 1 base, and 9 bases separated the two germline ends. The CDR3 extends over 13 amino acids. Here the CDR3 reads CASSPRGNTEAFF. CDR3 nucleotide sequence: TGTGCCAGCAGCCCTCGGGGGAACACTGAAGCTTTCTTT.

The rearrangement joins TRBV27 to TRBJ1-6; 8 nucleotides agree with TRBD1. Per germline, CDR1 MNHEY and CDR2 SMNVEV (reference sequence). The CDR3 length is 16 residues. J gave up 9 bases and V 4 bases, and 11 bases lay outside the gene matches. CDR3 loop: CASSSPSRDRSSPLHF. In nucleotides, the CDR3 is TGTGCCAGCAGTTCTCCGAGTAGGGACAGGTCTTCACCCCTCCACTTT.

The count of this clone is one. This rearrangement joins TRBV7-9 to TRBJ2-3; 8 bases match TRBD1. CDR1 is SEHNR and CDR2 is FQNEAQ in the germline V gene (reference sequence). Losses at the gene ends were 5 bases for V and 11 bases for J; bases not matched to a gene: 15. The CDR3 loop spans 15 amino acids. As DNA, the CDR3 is TGTGCCAGCAGCCCCCTCCAGGGGGCATTTATGTGGCAGTATTTT. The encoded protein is CASSPLQGAFMWQYF.